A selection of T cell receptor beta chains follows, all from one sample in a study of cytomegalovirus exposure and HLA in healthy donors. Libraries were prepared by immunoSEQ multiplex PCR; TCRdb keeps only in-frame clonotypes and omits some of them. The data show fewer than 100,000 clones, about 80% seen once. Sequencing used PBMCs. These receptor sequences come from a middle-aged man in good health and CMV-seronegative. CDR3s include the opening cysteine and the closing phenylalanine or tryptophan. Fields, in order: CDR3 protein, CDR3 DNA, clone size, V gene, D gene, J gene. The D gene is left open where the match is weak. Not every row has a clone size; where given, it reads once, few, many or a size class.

CASSSGLAIPTDTQYF	TGTGCCAGCAGCTCGGGACTAGCAATACCCACAGATACGCAGTATTTT	.	TRBV7-3	TRBD2	TRBJ2-3
CASSYGTGRGYAQYF	TGTGCCAGCAGCTATGGGACAGGTCGGGGCTACGCGCAGTACTTC	.	TRBV11-2	TRBD1	TRBJ2-7
CSARGDYEQYF	TGCAGCGCCAGGGGAGACTACGAGCAGTACTTC	.	TRBV29-1	.	TRBJ2-7
CASSELRENSPLHF	TGTGCCAGCAGTGAATTGCGTGAGAATTCACCCCTCCACTTT	once	TRBV25-1	.	TRBJ1-6
CASRDSGGAGEQFF	TGCGCCAGCAGAGATAGCGGGGGGGCCGGTGAGCAGTTCTTC	.	TRBV5-1	TRBD2	TRBJ2-1
CAWSGDNSYEQYF	TGTGCCTGGAGTGGGGACAACTCCTACGAGCAGTACTTC	.	TRBV30	.	TRBJ2-7
CAIRAQVTDTQYF	TGTGCCATCAGGGCGCAGGTGACAGATACGCAGTATTTT	.	TRBV7-9	.	TRBJ2-3
CASSLGAGVRDTQYF	TGTGCCAGCAGCTTAGGAGCGGGAGTTAGAGATACGCAGTATTTT	.	TRBV7-8	TRBD2	TRBJ2-3
CAIRKTSGRADTQYF	TGTGCCATCAGGAAGACTAGCGGGAGAGCAGATACGCAGTATTTT	once	TRBV10-3	TRBD2	TRBJ2-3
CAWSRGAPGYTF	TGTGCCTGGAGCAGGGGGGCGCCCGGCTACACCTTC	.	TRBV30	TRBD1	TRBJ1-2
CASSVGQDHYEQYF	TGTGCCAGCTCGGTCGGACAGGACCACTACGAGCAGTACTTC	.	TRBV18	TRBD1	TRBJ2-7
CASRKQGAGGETQYF	TGTGCCAGCAGAAAACAGGGGGCTGGAGGAGAGACCCAGTACTTC	few	TRBV7-9	TRBD1	TRBJ2-5
CALQTLTYEQYF	TGTGCCCTCCAGACTCTAACCTACGAGCAGTACTTC	.	TRBV30	.	TRBJ2-7
CASSPRGAGNTIYF	TGTGCCAGCAGCCCCCGGGGGGCTGGAAACACCATATATTTT	.	TRBV14	.	TRBJ1-3
CASSFGQGYQPQHF	TGTGCCAGCAGCTTTGGACAGGGGTATCAGCCCCAGCATTTT	.	TRBV7-9	TRBD1	TRBJ1-5
CAWSHGQNWEAFF	TGTGCCTGGAGTCACGGACAGAATTGGGAAGCTTTCTTT	.	TRBV30	.	TRBJ1-1
CASSYSGQPNEKLFF	TGTGCCAGCAGTTACTCGGGACAGCCTAATGAAAAACTGTTTTTT	.	TRBV6-6	TRBD1	TRBJ1-4
CASSSTGGRNDEQFF	TGCGCCAGCAGCTCTACAGGGGGCCGCAACGATGAGCAGTTCTTC	.	TRBV5-1	TRBD1	TRBJ2-1
CASSLERDTEAFF	TGTGCCAGCAGCTTAGAGAGGGATACTGAAGCTTTCTTT	few	TRBV7-9	.	TRBJ1-1
CATSRDRSYEQYF	TGTGCCACCAGCAGAGACAGATCCTACGAGCAGTACTTC	few	TRBV15	.	TRBJ2-7
CASSLTGDTYNEQFF	TGTGCCAGCAGCTTAACGGGGGACACCTACAATGAGCAGTTCTTC	.	TRBV7-3	.	TRBJ2-1
CASTPGQGYNEQFF	TGTGCCAGCACCCCCGGACAGGGCTACAATGAGCAGTTCTTC	.	TRBV7-9	TRBD1	TRBJ2-1
CASSLAAGNGYTF	TGTGCCAGCAGCTTAGCGGCAGGGAATGGCTACACCTTC	.	TRBV7-9	.	TRBJ1-2
CASSRDGRETEAFF	TGTGCCAGCAGCCGTGACGGCAGGGAAACTGAAGCTTTCTTT	.	TRBV4-2	.	TRBJ1-1
CASSEGQAGGTEAFF	TGTGCCAGCAGTGAAGGACAGGCTGGAGGCACTGAAGCTTTCTTT	.	TRBV2	.	TRBJ1-1
CASSIGLAGTYEQYF	TGTGCCAGTAGTATAGGACTAGCGGGAACCTACGAGCAGTACTTC	.	TRBV19	TRBD2	TRBJ2-7
CASSSGLASRPLNIQYF	TGTGCCAGCAGTTCGGGTTTGGCCTCACGGCCGCTAAACATTCAGTACTTC	.	TRBV27	.	TRBJ2-4
CASSEPRGTTDTQYF	TGTGCCAGCAGTGAGCCTAGAGGGACAACAGATACGCAGTATTTT	.	TRBV2	.	TRBJ2-3
CASSEAGTGFPGELFF	TGTGCCAGCAGTGAAGCGGGGACAGGGTTTCCCGGGGAGCTGTTTTTT	.	TRBV2	TRBD1	TRBJ2-2
CASSMRTSGDTDTQYF	TGTGCCAGTAGTATGAGGACTAGCGGGGACACAGATACGCAGTATTTT	.	TRBV19	TRBD2	TRBJ2-3
CASSQDGLRVETQYF	TGTGCCAGCAGCCAGGACGGACTGCGAGTGGAGACCCAGTACTTC	.	TRBV14	.	TRBJ2-5
CASRNDRVANEQFF	TGTGCCAGCAGAAACGACAGGGTGGCCAATGAGCAGTTCTTC	.	TRBV6-6	TRBD1	TRBJ2-1
CAWSSNGQRNEKLFF	TGTGCCTGGAGTTCGAACGGACAGCGAAATGAAAAACTGTTTTTT	.	TRBV30	.	TRBJ1-4
CASKQTGGPGELFF	TGTGCCAGCAAGCAAACAGGGGGCCCCGGGGAGCTGTTTTTT	.	TRBV5-4	TRBD1	TRBJ2-2
CASSTQRTAGANVLTF	TGTGCCAGTAGTACCCAACGGACTGCAGGGGCCAACGTCCTGACTTTC	few	TRBV19	.	TRBJ2-6
CASSLDGQVSSPLHF	TGTGCCAGCAGCTTGGATGGACAGGTTTCGTCACCCCTCCACTTT	.	TRBV5-4	TRBD1	TRBJ1-6
CASSGFGRRTSGVYNEQFF	TGTGCCAGCTCAGGTTTTGGACGGAGGACTAGCGGGGTGTACAATGAGCAGTTCTTC	.	TRBV18	TRBD2	TRBJ2-1